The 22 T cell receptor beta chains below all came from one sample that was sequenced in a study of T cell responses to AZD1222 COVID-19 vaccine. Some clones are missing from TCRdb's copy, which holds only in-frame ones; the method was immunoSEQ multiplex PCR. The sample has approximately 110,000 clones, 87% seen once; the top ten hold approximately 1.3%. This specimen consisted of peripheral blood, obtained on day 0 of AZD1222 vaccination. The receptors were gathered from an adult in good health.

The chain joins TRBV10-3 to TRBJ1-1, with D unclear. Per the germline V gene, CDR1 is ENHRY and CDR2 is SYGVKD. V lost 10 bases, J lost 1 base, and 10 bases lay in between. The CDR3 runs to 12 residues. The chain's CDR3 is CATAWGNTEAFF. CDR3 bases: TGTGCCACCGCGTGGGGGAACACTGAAGCTTTCTTT.

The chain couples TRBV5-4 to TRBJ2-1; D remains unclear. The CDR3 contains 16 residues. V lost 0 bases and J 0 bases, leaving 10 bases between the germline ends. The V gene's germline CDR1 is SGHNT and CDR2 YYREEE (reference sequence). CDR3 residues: CASSLDTLSSYNEQFF. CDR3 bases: TGTGCCAGCAGCTTGGACACCCTGAGCTCCTACAATGAGCAGTTCTTC.

The CDR3 coding sequence is TGTGCCAGCAGTTTACTGGGGGGGATGAACACTGAAGCTTTCTTT. Protein sequence: CASSLLGGMNTEAFF. The rearrangement links TRBV27 to TRBJ1-1; D possibly corresponds to TRBD1 (5 bases). The CDR3 is made up of 15 amino acids. In germline, CDR1 is MNHEY, CDR2 SMNVEV (reference sequence). V lost 2 bases and J lost 0, with 10 bases in between.

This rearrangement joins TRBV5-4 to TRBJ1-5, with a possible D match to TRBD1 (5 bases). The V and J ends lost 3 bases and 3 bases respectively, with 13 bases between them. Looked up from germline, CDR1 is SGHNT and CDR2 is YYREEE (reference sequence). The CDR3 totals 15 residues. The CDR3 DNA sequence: TGTGCCAGCAGCTCCGACAGAGGGTCCAATCAGCCCCAGCATTTT. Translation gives CASSSDRGSNQPQHF.

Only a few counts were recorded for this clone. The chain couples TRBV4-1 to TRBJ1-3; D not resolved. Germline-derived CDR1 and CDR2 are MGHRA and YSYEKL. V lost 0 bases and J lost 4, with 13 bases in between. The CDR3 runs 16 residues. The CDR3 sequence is CASSQDLLRRGNTIYF. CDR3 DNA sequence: TGCGCCAGCAGCCAAGATCTACTCCGGAGGGGAAACACCATATATTTT.

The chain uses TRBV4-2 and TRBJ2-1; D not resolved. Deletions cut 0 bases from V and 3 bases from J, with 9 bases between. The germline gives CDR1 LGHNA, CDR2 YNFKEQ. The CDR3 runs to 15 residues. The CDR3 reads CASSQESGHYNEQFF. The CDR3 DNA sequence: TGTGCCAGCAGCCAAGAGTCTGGCCACTACAATGAGCAGTTCTTC.

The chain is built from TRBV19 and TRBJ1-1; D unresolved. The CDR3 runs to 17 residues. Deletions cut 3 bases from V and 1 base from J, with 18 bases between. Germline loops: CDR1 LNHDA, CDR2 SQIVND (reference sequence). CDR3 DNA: TGTGCCAGTAGTATTTCTCCCGGGAGGCTCTGGAACACTGAAGCTTTCTTT. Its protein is CASSISPGRLWNTEAFF.

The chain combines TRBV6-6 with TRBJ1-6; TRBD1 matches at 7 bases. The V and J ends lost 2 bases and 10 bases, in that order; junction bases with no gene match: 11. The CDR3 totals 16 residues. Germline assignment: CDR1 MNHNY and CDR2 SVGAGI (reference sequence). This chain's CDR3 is CASSYRPAGGSSPLHF. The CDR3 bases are TGTGCCAGCAGTTACCGGCCTGCAGGGGGGTCCTCACCCCTCCACTTT.

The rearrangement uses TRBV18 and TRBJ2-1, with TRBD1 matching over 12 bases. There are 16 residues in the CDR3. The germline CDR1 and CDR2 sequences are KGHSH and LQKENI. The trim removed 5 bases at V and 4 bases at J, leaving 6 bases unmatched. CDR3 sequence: CASSGTGGGTYNEQFF. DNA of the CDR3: TGTGCCAGCTCAGGGACAGGGGGCGGGACGTACAATGAGCAGTTCTTC.

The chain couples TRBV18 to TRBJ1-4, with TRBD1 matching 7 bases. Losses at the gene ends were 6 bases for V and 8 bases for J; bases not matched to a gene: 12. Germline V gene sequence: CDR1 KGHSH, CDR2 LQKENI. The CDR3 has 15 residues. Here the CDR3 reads CASSLTVQGGEKLFF. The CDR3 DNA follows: TGTGCCAGCTCCCTGACGGTTCAGGGGGGAGAAAAACTGTTTTTT.

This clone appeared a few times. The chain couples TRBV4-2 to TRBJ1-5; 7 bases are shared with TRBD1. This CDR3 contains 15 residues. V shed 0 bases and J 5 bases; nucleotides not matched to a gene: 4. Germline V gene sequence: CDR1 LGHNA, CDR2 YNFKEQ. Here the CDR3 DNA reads TGTGCCAGCAGCCAAGATTCTACAGGGGATCAGCCCCAGCATTTT. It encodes CASSQDSTGDQPQHF.

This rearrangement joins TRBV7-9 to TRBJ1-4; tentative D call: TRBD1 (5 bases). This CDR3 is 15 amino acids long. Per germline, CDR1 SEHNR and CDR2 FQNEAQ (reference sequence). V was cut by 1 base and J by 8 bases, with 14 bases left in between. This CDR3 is CASSLVSRVGEKLFF. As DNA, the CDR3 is TGTGCCAGCAGCTTAGTTTCCAGGGTGGGGGAAAAACTGTTTTTT.

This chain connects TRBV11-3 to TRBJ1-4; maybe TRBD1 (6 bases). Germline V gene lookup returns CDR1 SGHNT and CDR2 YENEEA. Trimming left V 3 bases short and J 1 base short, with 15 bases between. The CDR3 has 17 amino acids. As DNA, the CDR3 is TGTGCCAGCAGCTTTGGGCTCGCCAGGGGAACTAATGAAAAACTGTTTTTT. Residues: CASSFGLARGTNEKLFF.

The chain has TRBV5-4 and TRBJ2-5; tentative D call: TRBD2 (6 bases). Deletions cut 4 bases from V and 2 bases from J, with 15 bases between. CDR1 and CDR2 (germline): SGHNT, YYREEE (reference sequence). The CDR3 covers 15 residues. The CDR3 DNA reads TGTGCCAGCAGCAACTCCGGGGGTCGACAAGAGACCCAGTACTTC. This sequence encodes CASSNSGGRQETQYF.

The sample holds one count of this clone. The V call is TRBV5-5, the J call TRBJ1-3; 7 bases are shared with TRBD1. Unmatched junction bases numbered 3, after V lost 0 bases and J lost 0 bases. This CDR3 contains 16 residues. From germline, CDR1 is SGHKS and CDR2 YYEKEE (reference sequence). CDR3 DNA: TGTGCCAGCAGCTTGGCCCGGGACAGCTCTGGAAACACCATATATTTT. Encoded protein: CASSLARDSSGNTIYF.

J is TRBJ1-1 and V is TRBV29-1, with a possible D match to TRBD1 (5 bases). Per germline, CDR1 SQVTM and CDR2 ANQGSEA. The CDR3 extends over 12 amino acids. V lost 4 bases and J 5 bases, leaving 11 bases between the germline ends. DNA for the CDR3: TGCAGCGTTGGTGGGAGGGGAACTGAAGCTTTCTTT. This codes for CSVGGRGTEAFF. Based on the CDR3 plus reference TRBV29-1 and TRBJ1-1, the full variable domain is SAVISQKPSRDICQRGTSLTIQCQVDSQVTMMFWYRQQPGQSLTLIATANQGSEATYESGFVIDKFPISRPNLTFSTLTVSNMSPEDSSIYLCSVGGRGTEAFFGQGTRLTVV.

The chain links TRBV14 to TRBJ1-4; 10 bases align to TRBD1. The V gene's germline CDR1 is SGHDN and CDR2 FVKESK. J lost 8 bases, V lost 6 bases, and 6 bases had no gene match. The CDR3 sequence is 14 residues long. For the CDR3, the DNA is TGTGCCAGCAGTCGGACAGGGGGGGGAGAAAAACTGTTTTTT. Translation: CASSRTGGGEKLFF. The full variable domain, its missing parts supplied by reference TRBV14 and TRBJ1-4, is EAGVTQFPSHSVIEKGQTVTLRCDPISGHDNLYWYRRVMGKEIKFLLHFVKESKQDESGMPNNRFLAERTGGTYSTLKVQPAELEDSGVYFCASSRTGGGEKLFFGSGTQLSVL.

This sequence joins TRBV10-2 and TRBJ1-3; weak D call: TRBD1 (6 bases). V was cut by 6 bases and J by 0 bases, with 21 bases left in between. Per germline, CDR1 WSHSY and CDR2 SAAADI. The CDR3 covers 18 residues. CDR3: CASSAGTSRYSSGNTIYF. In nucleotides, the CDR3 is TGCGCCAGCAGCGCTGGGACATCCCGCTATAGCTCTGGAAACACCATATATTTT.

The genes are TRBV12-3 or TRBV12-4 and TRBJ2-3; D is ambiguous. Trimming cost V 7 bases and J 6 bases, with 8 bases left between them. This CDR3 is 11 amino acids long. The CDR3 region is CASTLPDTQYF. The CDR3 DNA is TGTGCCAGCACCCTCCCGGATACGCAGTATTTT.

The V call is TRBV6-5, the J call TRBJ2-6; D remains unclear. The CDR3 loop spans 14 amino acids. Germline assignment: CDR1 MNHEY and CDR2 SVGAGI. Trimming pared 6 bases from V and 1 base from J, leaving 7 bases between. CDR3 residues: CASRQLSGANVLTF. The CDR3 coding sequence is TGTGCCAGCAGACAATTGTCTGGGGCCAACGTCCTGACTTTC.

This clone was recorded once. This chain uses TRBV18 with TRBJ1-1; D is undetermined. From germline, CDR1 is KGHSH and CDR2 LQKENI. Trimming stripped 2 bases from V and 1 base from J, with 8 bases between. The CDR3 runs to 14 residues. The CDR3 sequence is CASSPGYRNTEAFF. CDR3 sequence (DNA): TGTGCCAGCTCACCAGGGTATAGGAACACTGAAGCTTTCTTT.

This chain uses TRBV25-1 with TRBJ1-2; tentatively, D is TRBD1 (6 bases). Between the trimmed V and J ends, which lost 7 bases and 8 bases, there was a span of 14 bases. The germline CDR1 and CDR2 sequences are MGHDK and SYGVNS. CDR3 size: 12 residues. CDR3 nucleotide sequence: TGTGCCAGCAACGCAGGGGCCACAGGCTACACCTTC. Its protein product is CASNAGATGYTF.